This T cell receptor (beta chain) was sequenced for a study of blood T cell repertoires in COVID-19 (dated by TCRdb to 2019 to 2021). About the investigation overall: Collaborator samples came from the United States, Italy and Spain and covered acute and convalescent phases of COVID-19. The repertoires were released in a freely available public database meant as a resource for research on the immune response to SARS-CoV-2. The dataset comprised deeply sampled blood TCRbeta repertoires from subjects exposed to, actively infected with, or recovered from COVID-19. Nearly every sample came with metadata listing a de-identified subject ID, COVID-19 status, age in years and sex. Where available, HLA class I and class II types were taken from metadata supplied by the sample provider and were not determined by assay-based typing. The material from the prospective study consisted of cDNA or gDNA derived from T cells, B-cell-depleted T cells, or PBMCs. Samples came from the ongoing ImmuneRACE study (first 160 participants) plus 1,254 subjects from 6 global collaborators.

The immunoSEQ Assay, a bias-controlled multiplex PCR, was used to amplify TCRbeta CDR3 regions from genomic DNA. In the paper's pipeline: The number of nucleated cells in each sample was estimated by amplification of reference gene primers within the assay. To quantify the absolute abundance of each unique TCRbeta CDR3 rearrangement, sequence reads were collapsed and filtered. Productive Simpson clonality was computed per sample as the square root of Simpson's diversity index over productive rearrangements. TCRdb took this table from immuneACCESS and kept in-frame rearrangements with V and J called. Such tables lack part of the clones; where checked against another copy, unresolved V genes explain under half of the gap, and the rest is unexplained. The V and J calls and clone size are taken from that table; D and trimming were inferred from the DNA. This sample gives 150,000 to 200,000 clones in total; about 85% of them show up just once. Of the sample, roughly 7% is held by the ten largest clones.

Concerning this clone itself: What this receptor recognizes is not known. Nothing much larger sits one base from this clone, and base qualities are not available.

Each collaborating institution followed its own protocols to collect whole blood in K2EDTA tubes. Collaborator samples were shipped for TCRbeta analysis as frozen whole blood, isolated PBMCs, or DNA extracted from either sample type. In the germline V gene, CDR1 corresponds to KGHSH and CDR2 to LQKENI. Germline trimming: 3 bases from V, 5 bases from J; junction bases outside gene matches: 2. Counted from cysteine to phenylalanine, this CDR3 has 13 amino acids. Just the 39-base CDR3 DNA is kept, in frame starting at base 1. The research as a whole found: The amount of clinical and demographic metadata varied by source and participant and was provided uncurated.

The specimen sequenced was peripheral blood. The chain links TRBV18 with TRBJ2-7; TRBD1 lines up with 9 middle nucleotides. This TCR derives from a woman of 80 years or more in a cohort sampled during active or convalescent COVID-19. The bases are TGTGCCAGCTCACCTACAGGGGGCGACGAGCAGTACTTC. The encoded protein is CASSPTGGDEQYF.